This T cell receptor beta chain was retrieved from a study of shared clonotypes between healthy human individuals (dated by TCRdb to 2020 to 2022). The study in broad terms: The cohort comprised a couple of women and a few men aged 18 to 49 years. Blood TCR repertoires of about 5 healthy adults were deeply sequenced to estimate repertoire size and the extent of clonotype sharing between individuals. To increase sequencing depth and limit assay-specific biases, TCR repertoire library preparation and sequencing were carried out by different laboratories using diverse techniques. Between about 0.85 and 9.5 billion PBMCs per donor were obtained by leukapheresis. Summary of the overall study and its limitations: Pairwise subsampling indicated that sequencing depth was expected to affect the degree of clonotype sharing among donors. Because the study included only a small number of donors, the genetic and exposure-history diversity represented was limited. Sampling was restricted to blood, and TCR repertoires in tissues likely differ from the TCR repertoires found in blood.

Using the deep immunoSEQ assay, multiplex PCR amplified TCR CDR3 regions from genomic DNA. Genomic DNA extracted from each cell subset was distributed evenly over all wells of several immunoSEQ 96-well plates, and each plate served as one replicate. For unsorted PBMC, 250 to 350 ng of genomic DNA, equivalent to 25,000 to 35,000 T cell genomes, went into each replicate PCR. Genomic DNA from unsorted PBMC was sequenced over ten immunoSEQ deep assay plates. Purified libraries were quantified with a Qubit 3.0 fluorometer, sized on a Bioanalyzer 2100, and re-quantified with the KAPA Library Quantification kit. A separate single-read 150-cycle Illumina NextSeq 550 flow cell was used to sequence each immunoSEQ 96-well plate. In the source study's methods: Because the immunoSEQ output held only junctional sequences and lacked quality scores, the filtering could not match the filtering applied to full-length reads. Sequences were annotated with PyIR, a Python wrapper for IgBLAST v1.9, using IMGT germline references to assign V/J genes and CDR3. Any read was removed if the V/J assignment was weak (E-value above 1e-6), the CDR3 was missing, or the read contained stop codons, out-of-frame junctions, or ambiguous translated residues. V3J clonotypes were defined as sequences sharing an identical inferred V gene, J gene, and CDR3 amino acid sequence. Percentage overlap between repertoires was calculated by dividing the number of shared unique clonotypes by the size of the smaller repertoire. Richness of each repertoire was evaluated using RTK rarefaction, the Chao1 estimator, and Recon v2.1 estimates of unobserved clonotypes. Entries here come from immuneACCESS through TCRdb and include only in-frame sequences with V and J called. Some clones fail to appear in such tables; in the studies checked, an unresolved V gene covers under half of the shortfall, and the cause of the remainder is unknown. V and J calls and clone size are those listed in that table; D and trimming were worked out from the DNA. The table for this sample lists about 490,000 clones; around 73% of them were counted only once. Approximately 12% of the sample comes from the top ten.

Healthy HIV-negative adults with no recently reported acute infections or vaccinations were included as donors. Every donor was a Caucasian adult living in Nashville, Tennessee, USA. For unsorted samples, tens of millions of PBMCs were counted, and genomic DNA was extracted using the QIAamp DNA Blood Mini kit. Blood was obtained by leukapheresis, after which PBMCs were separated by Ficoll-Histopaque density gradient centrifugation and cryopreserved in liquid nitrogen vapor phase. Cut back by 1 base and 4 bases, the V and J ends lie 5 bases apart. For CDR1 and CDR2, the germline V gene (reference sequence) lists GTSNPN and SVGIG. The CDR3 starts with the cysteine, ends with the phenylalanine, and has 13 residues. Only CDR3 DNA is held: 39 bases, read in frame from base 1. Notes on this clone: What antigen it recognizes has not been identified. Nothing much larger sits one base from this clone, and base qualities are not available. Other DNA sequences in this specimen translate into the identical CDR3.

Specimen: PBMCs. The sequence was obtained from a woman in her forties in good health. Some clones in this sample may be carry-over from other donors' samples. The V and J genes are TRBV30 and TRBJ2-6; no confident D gene assignment can be made. The CDR3 region has the sequence CAWSAAGANVLTF. The nucleotide sequence is TGTGCCTGGAGTGCGGCGGGGGCCAACGTCCTGACTTTC.